A selection of T cell receptor beta chains follows, all from one sample in a study of cytomegalovirus exposure and HLA in healthy donors. The assay was immunoSEQ multiplex PCR, and TCRdb's table has in-frame clones only and misses some. This table has about 200,000 clones, roughly four fifths appearing once. Source material: PBMCs. These receptors were collected from a middle-aged woman in good health and CMV-seronegative. Both conserved end residues are part of each CDR3. Each record gives: D gene, J gene, clone size, V gene, CDR3 protein, CDR3 DNA. A D gene is named only where the DNA matches it firmly. The listing skips clone size in some rows; elsewhere it reads once, few, many or a size class.

D gene: TRBD2
J gene: TRBJ2-7
clone size: .
V gene: TRBV10-3
CDR3 protein: CAISALAGAYEQYF
CDR3 DNA: TGTGCCATCAGTGCACTAGCGGGAGCCTACGAGCAGTACTTC

D gene: TRBD1
J gene: TRBJ2-3
clone size: .
V gene: TRBV28
CDR3 protein: CASSLTGVRTDTQYF
CDR3 DNA: TGTGCCAGCAGTTTAACAGGGGTCAGAACAGATACGCAGTATTTT

D gene: TRBD2
J gene: TRBJ2-7
clone size: few
V gene: TRBV18
CDR3 protein: CASSPLAGGPGNEQYF
CDR3 DNA: TGTGCCAGCTCCCCCCTAGCGGGAGGGCCGGGGAACGAGCAGTACTTC

D gene: TRBD1
J gene: TRBJ2-7
clone size: .
V gene: TRBV5-1
CDR3 protein: CASSLGLRQGSHEQYF
CDR3 DNA: TGCGCCAGCAGCTTGGGTCTAAGACAGGGATCGCACGAGCAGTACTTC

D gene: TRBD1
J gene: TRBJ2-3
clone size: .
V gene: TRBV13
CDR3 protein: CASSEGTASTDTQYF
CDR3 DNA: TGTGCCAGCAGCGAAGGGACAGCTAGCACAGATACGCAGTATTTT

D gene: TRBD1
J gene: TRBJ2-7
clone size: .
V gene: TRBV18
CDR3 protein: CASSPGTGVLYEQYF
CDR3 DNA: TGTGCCAGCTCACCAGGAACAGGGGTACTCTACGAGCAGTACTTC

D gene: .
J gene: TRBJ2-3
clone size: .
V gene: TRBV27
CDR3 protein: CASSYQDPLTDTQYF
CDR3 DNA: TGTGCCAGCAGTTACCAGGATCCCCTCACAGATACGCAGTATTTT

D gene: TRBD2
J gene: TRBJ2-4
clone size: .
V gene: TRBV30
CDR3 protein: CASRTSGVKNIQYF
CDR3 DNA: TGTGCCTCCCGGACTAGCGGGGTCAAAAACATTCAGTACTTC

D gene: .
J gene: TRBJ2-1
clone size: .
V gene: TRBV6-5
CDR3 protein: CASSYSPEGAYNEQFF
CDR3 DNA: TGTGCCAGCAGTTACTCCCCGGAAGGGGCCTACAATGAGCAGTTCTTC

D gene: TRBD1
J gene: TRBJ1-4
clone size: once
V gene: TRBV5-1
CDR3 protein: CASSWETGTNEKLFF
CDR3 DNA: TGCGCCAGCAGCTGGGAGACAGGGACTAATGAAAAACTGTTTTTT

D gene: .
J gene: TRBJ1-1
clone size: .
V gene: TRBV7-6
CDR3 protein: CASSSWGGSEAFF
CDR3 DNA: TGTGCCAGCAGCTCCTGGGGAGGGTCCGAAGCTTTCTTT

D gene: .
J gene: TRBJ2-2
clone size: .
V gene: TRBV7-3
CDR3 protein: CASHGRNTGELFF
CDR3 DNA: TGTGCCAGCCATGGCCGAAACACCGGGGAGCTGTTTTTT

D gene: .
J gene: TRBJ1-4
clone size: .
V gene: TRBV10-3
CDR3 protein: CAISDHNEKLFF
CDR3 DNA: TGTGCCATCAGTGATCATAATGAAAAACTGTTTTTT

D gene: .
J gene: TRBJ1-1
clone size: once
V gene: TRBV10-2
CDR3 protein: CASSEGAREAFF
CDR3 DNA: TGCGCCAGCAGTGAAGGGGCTCGGGAAGCTTTCTTT

D gene: .
J gene: TRBJ1-1
clone size: .
V gene: TRBV2
CDR3 protein: CASRTDPPPYEAFF
CDR3 DNA: TGTGCCAGCAGAACAGACCCTCCCCCCTATGAAGCTTTCTTT

D gene: TRBD2
J gene: TRBJ2-1
clone size: few
V gene: TRBV7-2
CDR3 protein: CASSLVPSGRAAEQFF
CDR3 DNA: TGTGCCAGCAGCTTAGTACCCAGCGGGAGGGCCGCTGAGCAGTTCTTC

D gene: .
J gene: TRBJ2-7
clone size: .
V gene: TRBV7-2
CDR3 protein: CASSWPSYEQYF
CDR3 DNA: TGTGCCAGCAGCTGGCCCTCCTACGAGCAGTACTTC

D gene: .
J gene: TRBJ1-2
clone size: .
V gene: TRBV6-4
CDR3 protein: CASSVPQGYRPNYGYTF
CDR3 DNA: TGTGCCAGCAGTGTCCCACAGGGATACCGACCCAACTATGGCTACACCTTC

D gene: .
J gene: TRBJ2-7
clone size: .
V gene: TRBV15
CDR3 protein: CATSIQSDYEQYF
CDR3 DNA: TGTGCCACCAGCATACAGTCCGACTACGAGCAGTACTTC

D gene: .
J gene: TRBJ1-5
clone size: once
V gene: TRBV7-9
CDR3 protein: CASSHAAESNQPQHF
CDR3 DNA: TGTGCCAGCAGCCACGCGGCGGAGAGCAATCAGCCCCAGCATTTT

D gene: TRBD2
J gene: TRBJ2-7
clone size: .
V gene: TRBV27
CDR3 protein: CASRSHSSGSSYEQYF
CDR3 DNA: TGTGCCAGCAGGAGCCATTCTAGCGGGAGCTCCTACGAGCAGTACTTC

D gene: TRBD2
J gene: TRBJ2-1
clone size: .
V gene: TRBV4-1
CDR3 protein: CASSRPAGTSGRNEQFF
CDR3 DNA: TGCGCCAGCAGCCGACCCGCCGGGACTAGCGGGAGGAATGAGCAGTTCTTC

D gene: .
J gene: TRBJ1-2
clone size: .
V gene: TRBV2
CDR3 protein: CASSVTANGYTF
CDR3 DNA: TGTGCCAGCAGTGTGACAGCCAATGGCTACACCTTC

D gene: .
J gene: TRBJ1-3
clone size: once
V gene: TRBV9
CDR3 protein: CASSAQGLGPSGNTIYF
CDR3 DNA: TGTGCCAGCAGCGCCCAGGGACTCGGGCCCTCTGGAAACACCATATATTTT

D gene: TRBD1
J gene: TRBJ2-7
clone size: .
V gene: TRBV2
CDR3 protein: CASSPRTGGRREQYF
CDR3 DNA: TGTGCCAGCAGTCCCCGGACAGGGGGCCGACGCGAGCAGTACTTC

D gene: .
J gene: TRBJ1-1
clone size: .
V gene: TRBV19
CDR3 protein: CASRAKFNTEAFF
CDR3 DNA: TGTGCCAGTAGGGCCAAGTTCAACACTGAAGCTTTCTTT

D gene: .
J gene: TRBJ2-5
clone size: few
V gene: TRBV4-1
CDR3 protein: CASSQPTGLETQYF
CDR3 DNA: TGCGCCAGCAGCCAACCTACAGGGCTAGAGACCCAGTACTTC

D gene: TRBD2
J gene: TRBJ2-1
clone size: .
V gene: TRBV18
CDR3 protein: CASSGLLAGGNEQFF
CDR3 DNA: TGTGCCAGCTCAGGTCTACTAGCGGGAGGTAATGAGCAGTTCTTC

D gene: .
J gene: TRBJ1-5
clone size: once
V gene: TRBV9
CDR3 protein: CASSVAGVNQPQHF
CDR3 DNA: TGTGCCAGCAGCGTAGCAGGGGTCAATCAGCCCCAGCATTTT

D gene: TRBD2
J gene: TRBJ2-7
clone size: .
V gene: TRBV19
CDR3 protein: CASSMGGRAKDPEQYF
CDR3 DNA: TGTGCCAGTAGTATGGGCGGGAGGGCCAAGGATCCCGAGCAGTACTTC

D gene: .
J gene: TRBJ1-1
clone size: .
V gene: TRBV9
CDR3 protein: CASSVVKGGLPNTEAFF
CDR3 DNA: TGTGCCAGCAGCGTAGTCAAGGGGGGGCTACCGAACACTGAAGCTTTCTTT

D gene: TRBD2
J gene: TRBJ2-3
clone size: .
V gene: TRBV28
CDR3 protein: CASSLYGLAGSSTDTQYF
CDR3 DNA: TGTGCCAGCAGTTTATATGGACTAGCGGGATCTAGCACAGATACGCAGTATTTT

D gene: .
J gene: TRBJ2-3
clone size: .
V gene: TRBV25-1
CDR3 protein: CASSEWGGQTRTDTQYF
CDR3 DNA: TGTGCCAGCAGTGAATGGGGAGGACAAACTCGCACAGATACGCAGTATTTT

D gene: .
J gene: TRBJ1-4
clone size: .
V gene: TRBV6-5
CDR3 protein: CASSGGGKKLFF
CDR3 DNA: TGTGCCAGCAGTGGCGGAGGGAAAAAACTGTTTTTT

D gene: .
J gene: TRBJ2-1
clone size: .
V gene: TRBV9
CDR3 protein: CASSVGSAGEQFF
CDR3 DNA: TGTGCCAGCAGCGTAGGGAGCGCGGGTGAGCAGTTCTTC

D gene: TRBD1
J gene: TRBJ1-2
clone size: .
V gene: TRBV29-1
CDR3 protein: CSVAEPGQGYNYGYTF
CDR3 DNA: TGCAGCGTTGCGGAACCGGGACAGGGTTATAACTATGGCTACACCTTC

D gene: TRBD1
J gene: TRBJ2-4
clone size: .
V gene: TRBV27
CDR3 protein: CASSLTGAVAGIQYF
CDR3 DNA: TGTGCCAGCAGTTTAACAGGGGCGGTCGCGGGCATTCAGTACTTC

D gene: .
J gene: TRBJ2-3
clone size: .
V gene: TRBV9
CDR3 protein: CASSVTGWGDTQYF
CDR3 DNA: TGTGCCAGCAGCGTGACAGGTTGGGGAGATACGCAGTATTTT

D gene: .
J gene: TRBJ2-1
clone size: once
V gene: TRBV7-9
CDR3 protein: CASSFSVLLYNEQFF
CDR3 DNA: TGTGCCAGCAGCTTTTCGGTGTTACTCTACAATGAGCAGTTCTTC

D gene: TRBD2
J gene: TRBJ2-7
clone size: .
V gene: TRBV28
CDR3 protein: CASSITSGGYEQYF
CDR3 DNA: TGTGCCAGCAGTATAACTAGCGGGGGCTACGAGCAGTACTTC

D gene: .
J gene: TRBJ2-5
clone size: .
V gene: TRBV27
CDR3 protein: CASSLTDQETQYF
CDR3 DNA: TGTGCCAGCAGTTTGACAGATCAAGAGACCCAGTACTTC

D gene: .
J gene: TRBJ2-7
clone size: .
V gene: TRBV27
CDR3 protein: CASSSTANEQYF
CDR3 DNA: TGTGCCAGCAGTTCTACAGCAAACGAGCAGTACTTC

D gene: .
J gene: TRBJ1-3
clone size: few
V gene: TRBV7-2
CDR3 protein: CASSTYPGNTIYF
CDR3 DNA: TGTGCCAGCAGCACCTACCCTGGAAACACCATATATTTT

D gene: .
J gene: TRBJ2-6
clone size: .
V gene: TRBV7-9
CDR3 protein: CASASALAGANVLTF
CDR3 DNA: TGTGCCAGCGCGAGTGCTTTAGCTGGGGCCAACGTCCTGACTTTC

D gene: TRBD1
J gene: TRBJ2-7
clone size: .
V gene: TRBV6-5
CDR3 protein: CASSYSGTGIYEQYF
CDR3 DNA: TGTGCCAGCAGTTACTCGGGGACAGGAATCTACGAGCAGTACTTC

D gene: .
J gene: TRBJ1-2
clone size: .
V gene: TRBV11-1
CDR3 protein: CASSFGQYRGYTF
CDR3 DNA: TGTGCCAGCAGCTTCGGACAGTACCGGGGCTACACCTTC

D gene: TRBD2
J gene: TRBJ2-1
clone size: .
V gene: TRBV19
CDR3 protein: CASRAGGTDEQFF
CDR3 DNA: TGTGCCAGTCGGGCGGGGGGGACCGATGAGCAGTTCTTC

D gene: TRBD1
J gene: TRBJ2-7
clone size: .
V gene: TRBV5-1
CDR3 protein: CASSFLSQGREQYF
CDR3 DNA: TGCGCCAGCAGCTTTTTGTCACAGGGGCGCGAGCAGTACTTC

D gene: TRBD1
J gene: TRBJ1-2
clone size: few
V gene: TRBV7-3
CDR3 protein: CASSSIDRGGYTF
CDR3 DNA: TGTGCCAGCAGCTCCATCGACAGGGGAGGCTACACCTTC

D gene: TRBD2
J gene: TRBJ2-1
clone size: .
V gene: TRBV29-1
CDR3 protein: CSDRLAAPFSEQFF
CDR3 DNA: TGCAGCGATAGACTAGCGGCCCCTTTCAGTGAGCAGTTCTTC